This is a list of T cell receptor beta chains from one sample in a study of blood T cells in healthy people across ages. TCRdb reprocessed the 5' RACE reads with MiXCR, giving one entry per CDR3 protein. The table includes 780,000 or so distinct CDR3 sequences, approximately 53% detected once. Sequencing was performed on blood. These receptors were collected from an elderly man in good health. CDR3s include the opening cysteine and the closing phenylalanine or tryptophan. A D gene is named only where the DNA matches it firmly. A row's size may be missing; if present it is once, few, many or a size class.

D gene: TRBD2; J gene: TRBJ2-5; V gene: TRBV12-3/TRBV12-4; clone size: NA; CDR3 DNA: TGTGCCAGCGGGGTGTTCGGAGCGGGAGCATTGGGTGAGCAGTACTTC; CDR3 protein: CASGVFGAGALGEQYF
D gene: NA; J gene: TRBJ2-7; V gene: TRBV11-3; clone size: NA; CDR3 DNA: TGTGCCAGCAGCTTACAAGGCGCAGGGAACGAGCAGTACTTC; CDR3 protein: CASSLQGAGNEQYF
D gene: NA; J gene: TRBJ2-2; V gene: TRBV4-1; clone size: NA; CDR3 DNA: TGCGCCAGCAGCCAGGACTCGGGACTTTCGACCGGGGAGCTGTTTTTT; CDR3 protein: CASSQDSGLSTGELFF
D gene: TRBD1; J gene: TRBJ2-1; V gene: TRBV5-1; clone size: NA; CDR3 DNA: TGCGCCAGCACCCCACGGACAGGGACCTACAATGAGCAGTTCTTC; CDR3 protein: CASTPRTGTYNEQFF
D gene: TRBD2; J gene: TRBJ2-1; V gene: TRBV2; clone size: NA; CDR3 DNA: TGTGCCAGCAGTGGAACTAGCGGGAGGGCCAATGAGCAGTTCTTC; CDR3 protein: CASSGTSGRANEQFF
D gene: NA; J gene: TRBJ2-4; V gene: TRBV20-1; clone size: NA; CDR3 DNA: TGCAGTGCTAGGAACCCGGGCCCAAGACAGGACAAAAACATTCAGTACTTC; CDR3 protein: CSARNPGPRQDKNIQYF
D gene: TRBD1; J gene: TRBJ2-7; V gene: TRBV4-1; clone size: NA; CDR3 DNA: TGCGCCAGCAGCCGAGACCCCGGGACAGGGTTGTACAAGCAGTACTTC; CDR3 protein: CASSRDPGTGLYKQYF
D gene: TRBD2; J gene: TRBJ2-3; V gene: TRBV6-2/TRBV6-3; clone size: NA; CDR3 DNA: TGTGCCAGCAGTTACTCGATGAGTAGCGGGAGTTCCCCAGATACGCAGTATTTT; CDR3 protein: CASSYSMSSGSSPDTQYF
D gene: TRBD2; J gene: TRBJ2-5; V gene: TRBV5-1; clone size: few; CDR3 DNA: TGCGCCAGCAGCTTTGGGACTAGCGGGATGCAAGAGACCCAGTACTTC; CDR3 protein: CASSFGTSGMQETQYF
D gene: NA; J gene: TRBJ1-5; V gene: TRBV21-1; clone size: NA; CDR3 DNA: TGTGCCAGCAGCAAAAAAAAGGGGGAGGGGGAACGGGCGCTTCATAGCAATCAGCCCCAGCATTTT; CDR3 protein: CASSKKKGEGERALHSNQPQHF
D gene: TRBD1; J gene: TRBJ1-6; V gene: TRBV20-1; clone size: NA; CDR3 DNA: TGCAGTGCTAGCTCGGGGGGACAGGGCGTGTCACCCCTCCACTTT; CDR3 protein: CSASSGGQGVSPLHF
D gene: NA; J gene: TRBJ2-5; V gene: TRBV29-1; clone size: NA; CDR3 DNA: TGCAGCGTTGGGCTGAATAAAGAGACCCAGTACTTC; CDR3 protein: CSVGLNKETQYF
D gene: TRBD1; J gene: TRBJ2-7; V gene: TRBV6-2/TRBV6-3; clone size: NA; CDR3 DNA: TGTGCCAGCAGTTACTACCGGGACAGGGGTTCCTACGAGCAGTACTTC; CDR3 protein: CASSYYRDRGSYEQYF
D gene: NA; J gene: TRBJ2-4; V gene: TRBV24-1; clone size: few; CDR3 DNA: TGTGCCACCAGTGACTCAGGGGGAGGTTGGACCAAAAACATTCAGTACTTC; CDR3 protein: CATSDSGGGWTKNIQYF
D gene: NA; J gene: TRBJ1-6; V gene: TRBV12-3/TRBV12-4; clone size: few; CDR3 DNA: TGTGCCAGCAGACTTAAGGCCGGGAATTCACCCCTCCACTTT; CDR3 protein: CASRLKAGNSPLHF
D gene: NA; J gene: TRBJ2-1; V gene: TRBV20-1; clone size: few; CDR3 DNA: TGCAGCGCTAGACCGTCGGGGGACGCTGAGCAGTTCTTC; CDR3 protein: CSARPSGDAEQFF
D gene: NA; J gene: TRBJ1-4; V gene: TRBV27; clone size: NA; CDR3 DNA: TGTGCCAGCAGTTTATCGACAGGCCCTAATGAAAAACTGTTTTTT; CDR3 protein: CASSLSTGPNEKLFF
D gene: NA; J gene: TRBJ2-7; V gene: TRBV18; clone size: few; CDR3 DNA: TGTGCCAGCTCGCAATTAGTCTCCTACGAGCAGTACTTC; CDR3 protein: CASSQLVSYEQYF
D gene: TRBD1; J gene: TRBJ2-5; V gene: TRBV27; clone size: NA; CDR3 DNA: TGTGCCAGCACGGAGACCAGGGGGCGCTTGGAGACCCAGTACTTC; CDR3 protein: CASTETRGRLETQYF
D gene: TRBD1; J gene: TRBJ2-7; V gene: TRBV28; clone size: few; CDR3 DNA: TGTGCCAGCAAATTACAGGGGGCGAGCTCCTACGAGCAGTACTTC; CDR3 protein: CASKLQGASSYEQYF
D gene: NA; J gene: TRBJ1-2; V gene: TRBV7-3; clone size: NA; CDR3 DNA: TGTGCCAGCAGCCCACGGGCAGGACCAGACTATGGCTACACCTTC; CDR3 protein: CASSPRAGPDYGYTF
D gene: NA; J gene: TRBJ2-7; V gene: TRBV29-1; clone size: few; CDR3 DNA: TGCAGCGTGGAAGCCCTAGTTGGAGGGGAGCAGTACTTC; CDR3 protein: CSVEALVGGEQYF
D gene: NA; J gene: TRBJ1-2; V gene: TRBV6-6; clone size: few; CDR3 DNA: TGTGCCAGCAGTTACACCCCGGGGAGGGGCTATGGCTACACCTTC; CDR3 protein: CASSYTPGRGYGYTF
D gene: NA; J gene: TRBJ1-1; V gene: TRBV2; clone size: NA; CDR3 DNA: TGTGCCAGCAGTGAAAGGTTGGCCGCTACAAACACTGAAGCTTTCTTT; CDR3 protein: CASSERLAATNTEAFF
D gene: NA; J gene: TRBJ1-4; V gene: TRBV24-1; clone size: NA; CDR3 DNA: TGTGCCACCAGTGATTTCGGGCCAGCGGGAAAACTGTTTTTT; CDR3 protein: CATSDFGPAGKLFF
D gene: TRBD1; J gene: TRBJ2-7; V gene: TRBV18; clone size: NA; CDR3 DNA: TGTGCCAGCTCACCAATCCCCGGGACAGGGACCTACGAGCAGTACTTC; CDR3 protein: CASSPIPGTGTYEQYF
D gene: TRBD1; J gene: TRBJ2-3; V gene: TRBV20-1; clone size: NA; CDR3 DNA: TGCAGTGCTAGAGATATCCGGACAGGGGGCGAGGGTACGCAGTATTTT; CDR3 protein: CSARDIRTGGEGTQYF
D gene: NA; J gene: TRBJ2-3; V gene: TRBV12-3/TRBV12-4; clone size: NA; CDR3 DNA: TGTGCCAGCAGTCCTCGACTGCATACGCAGTATTTT; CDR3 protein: CASSPRLHTQYF
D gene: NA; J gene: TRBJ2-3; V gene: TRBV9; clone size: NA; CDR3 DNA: TGTGCCAGCAGCGCGAGCGGAACTCAAACGACGCAGTATTTT; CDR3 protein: CASSASGTQTTQYF
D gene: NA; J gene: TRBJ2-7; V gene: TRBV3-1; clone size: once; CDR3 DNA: TGTGCCAGCAGCCGAGGTTCCGCGGCGGGCTCCTACGAGCAGTACTTC; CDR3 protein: CASSRGSAAGSYEQYF
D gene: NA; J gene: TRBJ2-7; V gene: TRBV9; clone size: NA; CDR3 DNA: TGTGCCAGCAGCGTAGCGGCAGGGATGGTGAACGAGCAGTACTTC; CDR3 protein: CASSVAAGMVNEQYF
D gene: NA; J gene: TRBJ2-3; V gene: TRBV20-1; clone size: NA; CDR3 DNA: TGCAGTGCTAGCAATCCTTCACCTGGGGTAGCGGCCACAGATACGCAGTATTTT; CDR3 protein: CSASNPSPGVAATDTQYF
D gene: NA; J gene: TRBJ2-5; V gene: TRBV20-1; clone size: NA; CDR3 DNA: TGCAGTGCCTACCACGAGCAGGGCCTGGAGACCCAGTACTTC; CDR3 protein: CSAYHEQGLETQYF
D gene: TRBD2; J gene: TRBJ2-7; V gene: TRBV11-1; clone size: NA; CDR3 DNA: TGTGCCAGCAGCTTACAGCGGGGTGGAATTCTGATCGAGCAGTACTTC; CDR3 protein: CASSLQRGGILIEQYF
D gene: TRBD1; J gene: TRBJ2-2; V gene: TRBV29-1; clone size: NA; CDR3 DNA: TGCAGCGTTGCCCAGGGGGACACCGGGGAGCTGTTTTTT; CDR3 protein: CSVAQGDTGELFF
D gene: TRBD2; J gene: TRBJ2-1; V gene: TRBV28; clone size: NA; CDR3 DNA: TGTGCCAGCAGTCCGGTTTTCACCAGCGGGATCGGCAATGAGCAGTTCTTC; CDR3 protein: CASSPVFTSGIGNEQFF